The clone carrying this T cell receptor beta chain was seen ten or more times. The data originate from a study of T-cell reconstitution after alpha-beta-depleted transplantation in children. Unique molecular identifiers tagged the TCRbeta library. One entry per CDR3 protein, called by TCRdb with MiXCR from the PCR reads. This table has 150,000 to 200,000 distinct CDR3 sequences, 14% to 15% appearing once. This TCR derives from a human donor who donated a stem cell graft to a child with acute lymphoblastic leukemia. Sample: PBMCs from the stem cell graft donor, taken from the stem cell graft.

CDR3 in DNA: TGTGCCAGCAGCTTAGGACGGGGGGCAGCAGATACGCAGTATTTT. This translates into CASSLGRGAADTQYF. The genes are TRBV13 and TRBJ2-3, with D perhaps matching TRBD2 (7 bases). V gave up 0 bases and J gave up 4 bases, with 11 bases separating them. This CDR3 contains 15 residues. CDR1 PRHDT and CDR2 FYEKMQ come from the germline V gene (reference sequence).